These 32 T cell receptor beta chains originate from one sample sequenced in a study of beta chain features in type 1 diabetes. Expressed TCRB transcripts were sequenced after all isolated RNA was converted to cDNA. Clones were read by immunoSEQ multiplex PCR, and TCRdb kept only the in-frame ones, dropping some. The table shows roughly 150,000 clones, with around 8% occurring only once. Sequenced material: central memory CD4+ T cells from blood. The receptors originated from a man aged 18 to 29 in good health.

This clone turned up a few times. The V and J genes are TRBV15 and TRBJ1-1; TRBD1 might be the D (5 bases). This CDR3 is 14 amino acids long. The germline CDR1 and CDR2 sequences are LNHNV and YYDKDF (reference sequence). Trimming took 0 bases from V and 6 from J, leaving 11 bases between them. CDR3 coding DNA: TGTGCCACCAGCAGAGATTTAGGGGCCTCTGAAGCTTTCTTT. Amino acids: CATSRDLGASEAFF. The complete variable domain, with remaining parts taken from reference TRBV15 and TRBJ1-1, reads DAMVIQNPRYQVTQFGKPVTLSCSQTLNHNVMYWYQQKSSQAPKLLFHYYDKDFNNEADTPDNFQSRRPNTSFCFLDIRSPGLGDTAMYLCATSRDLGASEAFFGQGTRLTVV.

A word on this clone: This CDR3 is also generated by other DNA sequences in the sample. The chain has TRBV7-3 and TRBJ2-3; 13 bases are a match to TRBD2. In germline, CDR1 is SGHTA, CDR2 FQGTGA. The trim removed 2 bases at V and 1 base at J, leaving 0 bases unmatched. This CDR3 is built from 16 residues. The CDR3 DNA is TGTGCCAGCAGCTTAGGACTAGCGGGGGGCACAGATACGCAGTATTTT. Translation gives CASSLGLAGGTDTQYF. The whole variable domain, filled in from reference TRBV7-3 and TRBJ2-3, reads GAGVSQTPSNKVTEKGKYVELRCDPISGHTALYWYRQSLGQGPEFLIYFQGTGAADDSGLPNDRFFAVRPEGSVSTLKIQRTERGDSAVYLCASSLGLAGGTDTQYFGPGTRLTVL.

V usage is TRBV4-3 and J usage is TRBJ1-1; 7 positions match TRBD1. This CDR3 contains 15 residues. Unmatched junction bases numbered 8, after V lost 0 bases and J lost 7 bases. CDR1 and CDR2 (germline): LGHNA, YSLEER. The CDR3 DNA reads TGCGCCAGCAGCCAAGATGGCTTTGGGGACAGTGAAGCTTTCTTT. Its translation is CASSQDGFGDSEAFF.

The CDR3 sequence: CASSADRKQYF. CDR3 in DNA: TGTGCCAGCAGCGCGGACAGAAAGCAGTACTTC. V is TRBV11-2 and J is TRBJ2-7; D possibly corresponds to TRBD1 (6 bases). V lost 5 bases to trimming and J lost 8 bases, with 10 bases between them. The germline V gene encodes CDR1 SGHAT and CDR2 FQNNGV. This CDR3 region has 11 residues.

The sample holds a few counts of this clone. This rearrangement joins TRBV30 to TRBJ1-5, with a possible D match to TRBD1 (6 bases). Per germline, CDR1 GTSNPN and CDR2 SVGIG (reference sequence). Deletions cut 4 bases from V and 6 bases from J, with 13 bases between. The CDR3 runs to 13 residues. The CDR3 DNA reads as TGTGCCTGGAAAAGGGGGTCAGGTCAGCCCCAGCATTTT. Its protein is CAWKRGSGQPQHF.

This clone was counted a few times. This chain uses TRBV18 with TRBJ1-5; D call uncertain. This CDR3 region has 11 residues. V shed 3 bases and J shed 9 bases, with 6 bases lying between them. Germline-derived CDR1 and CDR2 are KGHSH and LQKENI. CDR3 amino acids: CASSPARPQHF. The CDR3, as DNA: TGTGCCAGCTCACCGGCCAGGCCCCAGCATTTT.

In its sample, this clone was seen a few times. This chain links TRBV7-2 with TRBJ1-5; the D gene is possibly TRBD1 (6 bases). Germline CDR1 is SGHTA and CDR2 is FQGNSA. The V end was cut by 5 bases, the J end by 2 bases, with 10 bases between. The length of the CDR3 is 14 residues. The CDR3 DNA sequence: TGTGCCAGCAGCCCTCGGACAGGCAATCAGCCCCAGCATTTT. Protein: CASSPRTGNQPQHF. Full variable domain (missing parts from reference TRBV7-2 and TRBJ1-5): GAGVSQSPSNKVTEKGKDVELRCDPISGHTALYWYRQSLGQGLEFLIYFQGNSAPDKSGLPSDRFSAERTGGSVSTLTIQRTQQEDSAVYLCASSPRTGNQPQHFGDGTRLSIL.

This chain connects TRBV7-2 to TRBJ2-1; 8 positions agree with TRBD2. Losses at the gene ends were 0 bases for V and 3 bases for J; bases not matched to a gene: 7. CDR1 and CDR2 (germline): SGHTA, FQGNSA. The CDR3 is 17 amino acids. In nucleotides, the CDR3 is TGTGCCAGCAGCTTAGCGCGTTGGCGGGGGGACTACAATGAGCAGTTCTTC. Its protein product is CASSLARWRGDYNEQFF.

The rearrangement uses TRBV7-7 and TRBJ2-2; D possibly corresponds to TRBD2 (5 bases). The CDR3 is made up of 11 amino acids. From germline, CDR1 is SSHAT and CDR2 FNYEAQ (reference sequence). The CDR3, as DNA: TGTGCTACCGGGGAGACCGGGGAGCTGTTTTTT. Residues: CATGETGELFF.

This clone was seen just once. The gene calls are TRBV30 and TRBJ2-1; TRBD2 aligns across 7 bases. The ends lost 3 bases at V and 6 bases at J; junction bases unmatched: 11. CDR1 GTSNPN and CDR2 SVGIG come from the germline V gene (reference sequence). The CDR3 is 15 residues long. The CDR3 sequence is CAWRSLAGVANEQFF. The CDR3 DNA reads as TGTGCCTGGAGGTCCCTTGCGGGAGTAGCCAATGAGCAGTTCTTC.

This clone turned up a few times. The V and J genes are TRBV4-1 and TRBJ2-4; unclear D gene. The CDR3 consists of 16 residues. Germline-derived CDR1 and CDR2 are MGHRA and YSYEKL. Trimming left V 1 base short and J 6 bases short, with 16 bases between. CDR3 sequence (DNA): TGCGCCAGCAGCCAAGGATCGGGTTCTCTTGGAAACATTCAGTACTTC. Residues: CASSQGSGSLGNIQYF.

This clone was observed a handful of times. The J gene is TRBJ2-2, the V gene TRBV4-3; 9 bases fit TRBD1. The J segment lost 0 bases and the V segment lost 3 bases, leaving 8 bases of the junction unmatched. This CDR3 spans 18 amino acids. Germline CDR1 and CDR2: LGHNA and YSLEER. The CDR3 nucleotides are TGCGCCAGCAGCCAGGGACAGGGCTTCGTGGCGAACACCGGGGAGCTGTTTTTT. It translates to CASSQGQGFVANTGELFF.

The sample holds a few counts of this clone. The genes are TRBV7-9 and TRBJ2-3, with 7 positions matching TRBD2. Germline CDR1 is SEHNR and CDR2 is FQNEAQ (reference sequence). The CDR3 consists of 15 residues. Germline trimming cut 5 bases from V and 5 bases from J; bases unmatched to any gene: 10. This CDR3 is CASSTKGGGRDTQYF. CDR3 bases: TGTGCCAGCAGCACAAAGGGCGGGGGTAGAGATACGCAGTATTTT.

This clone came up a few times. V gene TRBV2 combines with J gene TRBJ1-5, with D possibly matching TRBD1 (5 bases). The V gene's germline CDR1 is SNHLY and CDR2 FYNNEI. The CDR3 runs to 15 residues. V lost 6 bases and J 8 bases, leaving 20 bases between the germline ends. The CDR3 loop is CASRSRQGTAEPQHF. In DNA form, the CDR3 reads TGTGCCAGCAGGAGTAGGCAGGGTACCGCGGAGCCCCAGCATTTT.

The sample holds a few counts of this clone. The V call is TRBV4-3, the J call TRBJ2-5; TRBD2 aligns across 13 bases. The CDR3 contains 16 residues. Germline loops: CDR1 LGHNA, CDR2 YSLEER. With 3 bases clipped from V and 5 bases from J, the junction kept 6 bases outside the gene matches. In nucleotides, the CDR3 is TGCGCCAGCAGCCATGGACTAGCGGGAGATTTGGAGACCCAGTACTTC. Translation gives CASSHGLAGDLETQYF.

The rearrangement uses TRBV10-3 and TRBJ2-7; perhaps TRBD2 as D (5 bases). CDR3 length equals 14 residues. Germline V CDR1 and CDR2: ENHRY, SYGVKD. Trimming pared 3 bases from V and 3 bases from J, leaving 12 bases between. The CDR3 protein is CAISDQLTSYEQYF. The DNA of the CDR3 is TGTGCCATCAGTGACCAACTCACTAGCTACGAGCAGTACTTC.

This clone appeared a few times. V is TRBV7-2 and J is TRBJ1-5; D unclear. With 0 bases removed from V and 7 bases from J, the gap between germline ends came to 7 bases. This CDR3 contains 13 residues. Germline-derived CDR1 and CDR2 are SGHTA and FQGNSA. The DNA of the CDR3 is TGTGCCAGCAGCTTAGCGGGCAGACAGCCCCAGCATTTT. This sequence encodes CASSLAGRQPQHF.

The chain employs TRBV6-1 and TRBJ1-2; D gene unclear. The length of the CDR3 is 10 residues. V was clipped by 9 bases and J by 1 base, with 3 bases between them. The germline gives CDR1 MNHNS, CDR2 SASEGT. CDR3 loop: CASYNYGYTF. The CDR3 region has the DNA TGTGCCAGTTATAACTATGGCTACACCTTC.

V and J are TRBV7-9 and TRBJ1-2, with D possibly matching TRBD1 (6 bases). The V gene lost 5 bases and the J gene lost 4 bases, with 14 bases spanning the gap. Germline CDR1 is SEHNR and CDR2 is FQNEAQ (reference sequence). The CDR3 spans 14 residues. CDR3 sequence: CASSTWGGLYGYTF. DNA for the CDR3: TGTGCCAGCAGCACCTGGGGGGGCCTCTATGGCTACACCTTC.

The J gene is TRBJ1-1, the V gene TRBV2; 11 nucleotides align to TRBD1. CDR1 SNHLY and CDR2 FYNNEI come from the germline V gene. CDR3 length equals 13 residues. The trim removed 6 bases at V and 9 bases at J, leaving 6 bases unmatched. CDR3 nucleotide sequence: TGTGCCAGCAGGTCCGGGACAGGGGGAAAAGCTTTCTTT. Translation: CASRSGTGGKAFF.

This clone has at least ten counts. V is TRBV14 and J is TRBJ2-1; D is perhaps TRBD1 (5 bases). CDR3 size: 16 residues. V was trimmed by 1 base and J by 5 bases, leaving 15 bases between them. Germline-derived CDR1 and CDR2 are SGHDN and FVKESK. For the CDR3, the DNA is TGTGCCAGCAGCCAAGGTGTTCTGCGCAGGGACAATGAGCAGTTCTTC. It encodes CASSQGVLRRDNEQFF.

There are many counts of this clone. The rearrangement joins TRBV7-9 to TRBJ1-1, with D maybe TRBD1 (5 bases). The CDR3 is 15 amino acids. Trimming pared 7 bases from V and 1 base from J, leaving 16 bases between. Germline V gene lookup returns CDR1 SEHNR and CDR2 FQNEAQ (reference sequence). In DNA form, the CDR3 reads TGTGCCAGCACCCCTCAGGGATGGGGGAACACTGAAGCTTTCTTT. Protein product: CASTPQGWGNTEAFF.

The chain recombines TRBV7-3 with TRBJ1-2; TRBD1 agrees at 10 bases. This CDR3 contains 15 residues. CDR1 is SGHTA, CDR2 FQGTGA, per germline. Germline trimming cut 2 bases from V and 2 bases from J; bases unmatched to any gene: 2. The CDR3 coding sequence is TGTGCCAGCAGCTTACGGGGACAGGGGAACTATGGCTACACCTTC. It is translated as CASSLRGQGNYGYTF. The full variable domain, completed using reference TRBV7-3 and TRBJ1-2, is GAGVSQTPSNKVTEKGKYVELRCDPISGHTALYWYRQSLGQGPEFLIYFQGTGAADDSGLPNDRFFAVRPEGSVSTLKIQRTERGDSAVYLCASSLRGQGNYGYTFGSGTRLTVV.

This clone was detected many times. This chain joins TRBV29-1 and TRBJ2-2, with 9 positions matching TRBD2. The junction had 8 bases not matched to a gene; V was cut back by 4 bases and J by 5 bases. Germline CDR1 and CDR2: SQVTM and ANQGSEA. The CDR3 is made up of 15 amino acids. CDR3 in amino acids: CSVVLRAGGTGELFF. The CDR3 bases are TGCAGCGTTGTTCTTCGAGCGGGAGGAACCGGGGAGCTGTTTTTT.

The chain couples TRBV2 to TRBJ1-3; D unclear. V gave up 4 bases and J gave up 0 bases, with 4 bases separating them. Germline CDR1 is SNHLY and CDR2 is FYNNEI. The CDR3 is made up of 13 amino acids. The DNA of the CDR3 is TGTGCCAGCAGTGGTTACTCTGGAAACACCATATATTTT. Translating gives CASSGYSGNTIYF. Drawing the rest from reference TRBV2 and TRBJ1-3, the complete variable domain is EPEVTQTPSHQVTQMGQEVILRCVPISNHLYFYWYRQILGQKVEFLVSFYNNEISEKSEIFDDQFSVERPDGSNFTLKIRSTKLEDSAMYFCASSGYSGNTIYFGEGSWLTVV.

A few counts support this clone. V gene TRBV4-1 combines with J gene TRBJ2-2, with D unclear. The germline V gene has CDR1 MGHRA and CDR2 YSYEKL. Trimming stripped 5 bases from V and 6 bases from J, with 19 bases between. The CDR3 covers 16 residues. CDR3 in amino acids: CASSFNLPRSAGELFF. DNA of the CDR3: TGCGCCAGCAGCTTTAACCTCCCTCGGAGTGCCGGGGAGCTGTTTTTT.

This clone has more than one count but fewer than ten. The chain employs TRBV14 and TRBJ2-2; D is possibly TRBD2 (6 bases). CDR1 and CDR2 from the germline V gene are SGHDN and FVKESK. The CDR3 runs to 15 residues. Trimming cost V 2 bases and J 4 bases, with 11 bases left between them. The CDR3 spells CASSQIRGGTGELFF. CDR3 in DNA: TGTGCCAGCAGCCAAATAAGGGGAGGCACCGGGGAGCTGTTTTTT. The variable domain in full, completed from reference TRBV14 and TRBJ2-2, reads EAGVTQFPSHSVIEKGQTVTLRCDPISGHDNLYWYRRVMGKEIKFLLHFVKESKQDESGMPNNRFLAERTGGTYSTLKVQPAELEDSGVYFCASSQIRGGTGELFFGEGSRLTVL.

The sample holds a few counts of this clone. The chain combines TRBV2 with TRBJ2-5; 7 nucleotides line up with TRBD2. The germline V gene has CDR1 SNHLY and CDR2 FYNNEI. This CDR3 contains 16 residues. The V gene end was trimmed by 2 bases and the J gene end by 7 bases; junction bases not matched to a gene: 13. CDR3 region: CASSESRQSKRGTQYF. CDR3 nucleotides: TGTGCCAGCAGTGAATCTCGGCAATCCAAGCGGGGGACCCAGTACTTC.

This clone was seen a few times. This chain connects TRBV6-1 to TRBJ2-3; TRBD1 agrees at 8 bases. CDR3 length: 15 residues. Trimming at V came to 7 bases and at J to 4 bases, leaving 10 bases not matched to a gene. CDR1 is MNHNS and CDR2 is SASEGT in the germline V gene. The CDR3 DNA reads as TGTGCCAGCATCCCAAGAGGACAGGGTGCAGATACGCAGTATTTT. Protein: CASIPRGQGADTQYF.

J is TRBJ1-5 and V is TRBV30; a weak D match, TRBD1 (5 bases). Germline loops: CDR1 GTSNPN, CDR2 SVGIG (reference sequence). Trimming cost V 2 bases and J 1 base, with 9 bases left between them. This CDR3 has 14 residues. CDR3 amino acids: CAWSMGGSNQPQHF. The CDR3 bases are TGTGCCTGGAGTATGGGGGGAAGCAATCAGCCCCAGCATTTT.

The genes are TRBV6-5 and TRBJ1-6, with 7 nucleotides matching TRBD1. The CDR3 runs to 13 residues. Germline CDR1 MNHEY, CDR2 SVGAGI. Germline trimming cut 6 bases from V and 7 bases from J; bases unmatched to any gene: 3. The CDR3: CASRTGWNSPLHF. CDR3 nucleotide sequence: TGTGCCAGCAGGACAGGGTGGAATTCACCCCTCCACTTT.

CDR3 sequence: CASNGAGGPQPQHF. CDR3 bases: TGTGCCAGCAACGGCGCAGGGGGCCCTCAGCCCCAGCATTTT. The chain carries TRBV28 and TRBJ1-5, with TRBD1 identical over 8 bases. Per germline, CDR1 MDHEN and CDR2 SYDVKM. This CDR3 is 14 amino acids long. Trimming at V came to 7 bases and at J to 6 bases, leaving 8 bases not matched to a gene.